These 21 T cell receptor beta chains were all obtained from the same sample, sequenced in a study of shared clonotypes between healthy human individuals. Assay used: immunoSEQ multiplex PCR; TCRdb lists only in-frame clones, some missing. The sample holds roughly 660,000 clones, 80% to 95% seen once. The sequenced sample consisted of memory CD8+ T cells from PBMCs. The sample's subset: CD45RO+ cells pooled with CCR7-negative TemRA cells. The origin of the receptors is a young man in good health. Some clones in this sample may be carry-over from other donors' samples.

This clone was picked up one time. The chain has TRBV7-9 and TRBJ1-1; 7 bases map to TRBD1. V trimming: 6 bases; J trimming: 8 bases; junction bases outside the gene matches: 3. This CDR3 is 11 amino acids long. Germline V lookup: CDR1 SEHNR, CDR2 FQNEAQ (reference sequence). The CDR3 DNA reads TGTGCCAGCAGGACAGGGATCGAAGCTTTCTTT. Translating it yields CASRTGIEAFF.

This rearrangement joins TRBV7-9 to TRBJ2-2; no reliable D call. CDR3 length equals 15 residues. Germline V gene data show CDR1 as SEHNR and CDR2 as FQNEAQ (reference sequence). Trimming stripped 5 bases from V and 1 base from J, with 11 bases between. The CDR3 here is CASSLRTENTGELFF. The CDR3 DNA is TGTGCCAGCAGCCTAAGGACGGAGAACACCGGGGAGCTGTTTTTT. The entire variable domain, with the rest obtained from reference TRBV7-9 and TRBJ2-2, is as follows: DTGVSQNPRHKITKRGQNVTFRCDPISEHNRLYWYRQTLGQGPEFLTYFQNEAQLEKSRLLSDRFSAERPKGSFSTLEIQRTEQGDSAMYLCASSLRTENTGELFFGEGSRLTVL.

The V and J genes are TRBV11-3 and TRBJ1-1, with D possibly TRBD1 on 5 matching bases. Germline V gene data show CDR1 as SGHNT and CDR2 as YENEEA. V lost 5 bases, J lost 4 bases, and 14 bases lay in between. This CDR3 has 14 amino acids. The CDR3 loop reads CASSARSGGTEAFF. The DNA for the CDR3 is TGTGCCAGCAGCGCCCGGAGCGGGGGCACTGAAGCTTTCTTT.

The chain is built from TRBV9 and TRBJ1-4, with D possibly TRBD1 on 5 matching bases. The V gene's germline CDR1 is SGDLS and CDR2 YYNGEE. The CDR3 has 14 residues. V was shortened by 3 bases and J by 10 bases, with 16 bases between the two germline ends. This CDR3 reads CASSGGQRGAKLFF. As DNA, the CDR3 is TGTGCCAGCAGCGGCGGACAAAGGGGAGCAAAACTGTTTTTT.

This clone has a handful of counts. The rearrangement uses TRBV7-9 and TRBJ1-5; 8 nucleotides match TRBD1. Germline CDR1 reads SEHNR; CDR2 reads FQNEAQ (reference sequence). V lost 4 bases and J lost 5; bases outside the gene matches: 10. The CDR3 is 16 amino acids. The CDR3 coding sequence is TGTGCCAGCAGCTCCCCGGGACAGGATGGGGATCAGCCCCAGCATTTT. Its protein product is CASSSPGQDGDQPQHF.

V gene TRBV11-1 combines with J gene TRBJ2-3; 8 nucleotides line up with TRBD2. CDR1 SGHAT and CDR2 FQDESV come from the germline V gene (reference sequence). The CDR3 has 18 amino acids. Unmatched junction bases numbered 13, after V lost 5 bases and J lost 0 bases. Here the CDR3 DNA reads TGTGCCAGCAGCCATGGAGAACTAGCGGCCCTTAGCACAGATACGCAGTATTTT. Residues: CASSHGELAALSTDTQYF.

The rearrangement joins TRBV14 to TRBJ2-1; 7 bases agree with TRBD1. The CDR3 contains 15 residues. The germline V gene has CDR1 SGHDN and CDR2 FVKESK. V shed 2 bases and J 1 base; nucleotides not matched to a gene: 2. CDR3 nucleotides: TGTGCCAGCAGCCAACGGGGACAGTCCTACAATGAGCAGTTCTTC. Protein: CASSQRGQSYNEQFF.

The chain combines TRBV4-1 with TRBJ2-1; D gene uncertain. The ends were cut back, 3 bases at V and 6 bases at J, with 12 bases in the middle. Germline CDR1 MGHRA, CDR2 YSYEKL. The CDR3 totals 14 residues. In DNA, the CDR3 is TGCGCCAGCAGCCACGCCGTTAGTCGCAATGAGCAGTTCTTC. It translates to CASSHAVSRNEQFF.

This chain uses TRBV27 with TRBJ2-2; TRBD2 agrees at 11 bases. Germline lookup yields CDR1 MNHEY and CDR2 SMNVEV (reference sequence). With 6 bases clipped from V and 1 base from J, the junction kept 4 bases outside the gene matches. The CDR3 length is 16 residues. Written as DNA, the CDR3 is TGTGCCAGCAGACCCGGGACTAGCGGGAACACCGGGGAGCTGTTTTTT. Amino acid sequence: CASRPGTSGNTGELFF.

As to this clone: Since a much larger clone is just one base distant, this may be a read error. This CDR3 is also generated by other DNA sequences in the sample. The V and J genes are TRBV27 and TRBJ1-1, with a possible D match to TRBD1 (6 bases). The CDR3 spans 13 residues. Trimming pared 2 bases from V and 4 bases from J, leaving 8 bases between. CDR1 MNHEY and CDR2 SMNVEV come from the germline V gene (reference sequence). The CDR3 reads CASSLGGGTEAFF. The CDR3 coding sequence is TGTGCCAGCAGTTTAGGAGGGGGCACTGAAGCTTTCTTT.

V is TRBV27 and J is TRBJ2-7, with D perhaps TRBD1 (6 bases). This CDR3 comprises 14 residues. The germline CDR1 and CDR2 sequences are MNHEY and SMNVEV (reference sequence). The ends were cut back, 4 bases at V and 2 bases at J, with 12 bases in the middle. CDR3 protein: CASSSSQGTYEQYF. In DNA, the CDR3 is TGTGCCAGCAGTTCATCTCAGGGGACCTACGAGCAGTACTTC.

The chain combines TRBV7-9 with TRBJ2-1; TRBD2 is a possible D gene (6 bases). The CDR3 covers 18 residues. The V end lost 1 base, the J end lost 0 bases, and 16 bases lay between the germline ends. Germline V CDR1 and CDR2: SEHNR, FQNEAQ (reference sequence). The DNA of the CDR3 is TGTGCCAGCAGCTTAGAAGGGGTAGCGGATACCTCCTACAATGAGCAGTTCTTC. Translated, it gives CASSLEGVADTSYNEQFF.

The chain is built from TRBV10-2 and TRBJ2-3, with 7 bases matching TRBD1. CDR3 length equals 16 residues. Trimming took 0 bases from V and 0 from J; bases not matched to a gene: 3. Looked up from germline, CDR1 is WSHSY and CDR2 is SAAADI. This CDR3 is CASSESLQGSTDTQYF. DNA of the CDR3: TGCGCCAGCAGTGAGTCCCTACAGGGGAGCACAGATACGCAGTATTTT.

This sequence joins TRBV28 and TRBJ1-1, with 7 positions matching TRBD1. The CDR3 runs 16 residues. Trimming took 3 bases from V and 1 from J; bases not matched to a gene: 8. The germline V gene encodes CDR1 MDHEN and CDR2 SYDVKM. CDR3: CASSFNPGQTNTEAFF. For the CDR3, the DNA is TGTGCCAGCAGTTTCAACCCGGGACAGACGAACACTGAAGCTTTCTTT.

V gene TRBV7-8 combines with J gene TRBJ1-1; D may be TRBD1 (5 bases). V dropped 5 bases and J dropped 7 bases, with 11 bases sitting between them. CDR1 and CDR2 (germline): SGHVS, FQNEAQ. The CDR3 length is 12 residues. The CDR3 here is CASSPPTDEAFF. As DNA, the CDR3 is TGTGCCAGCAGCCCACCGACAGATGAAGCTTTCTTT.

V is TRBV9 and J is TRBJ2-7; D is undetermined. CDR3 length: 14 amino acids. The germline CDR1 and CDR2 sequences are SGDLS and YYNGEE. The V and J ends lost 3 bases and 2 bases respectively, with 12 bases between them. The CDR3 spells CASSALGRTYEQYF. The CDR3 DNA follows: TGTGCCAGCAGCGCCTTGGGCAGAACCTACGAGCAGTACTTC.

CDR3 sequence reads: CASSDPSEEQYF. CDR3 DNA: TGTGCCAGCAGTGACCCCTCCGAGGAGCAGTACTTC. The V and J genes are TRBV25-1 and TRBJ2-7; no clear D gene. V lost 3 bases to trimming and J lost 7 bases, with 10 bases between them. Germline CDR1 and CDR2: MGHDK and SYGVNS. The CDR3 length is 12 residues.

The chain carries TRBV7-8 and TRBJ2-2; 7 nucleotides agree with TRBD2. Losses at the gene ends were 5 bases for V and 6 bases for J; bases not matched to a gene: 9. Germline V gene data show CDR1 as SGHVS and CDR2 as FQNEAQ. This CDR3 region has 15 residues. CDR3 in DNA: TGTGCCAGCAGCAACTATGGGAGGGGCCCCGGGGAGCTGTTTTTT. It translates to CASSNYGRGPGELFF.

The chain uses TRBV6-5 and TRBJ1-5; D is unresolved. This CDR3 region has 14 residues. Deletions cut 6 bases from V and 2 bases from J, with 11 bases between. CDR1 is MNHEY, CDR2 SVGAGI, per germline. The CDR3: CASRGSSGNQPQHF. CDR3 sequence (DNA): TGTGCCAGCAGAGGATCATCTGGCAATCAGCCCCAGCATTTT.

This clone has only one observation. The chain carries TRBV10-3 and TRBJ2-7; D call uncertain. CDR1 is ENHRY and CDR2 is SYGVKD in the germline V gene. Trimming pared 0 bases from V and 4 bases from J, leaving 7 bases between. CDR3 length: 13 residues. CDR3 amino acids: CAISESYNYEQYF. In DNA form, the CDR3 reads TGTGCCATCAGTGAGTCGTACAATTACGAGCAGTACTTC.

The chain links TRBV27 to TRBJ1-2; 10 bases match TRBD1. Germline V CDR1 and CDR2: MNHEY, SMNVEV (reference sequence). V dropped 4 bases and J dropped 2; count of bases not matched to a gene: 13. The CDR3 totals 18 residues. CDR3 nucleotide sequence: TGTGCCAGCAGTTCCTTGGGACAGGGGAAGAGGGCAAACTATGGCTACACCTTC. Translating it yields CASSSLGQGKRANYGYTF.